The 23 T cell receptor beta chains presented below share a single source sample, sequenced in a study of blood T cells in healthy people across ages. The second PCR ran roughly 6 to 12 cycles with a sample-barcoded 5' primer and J-beta primers. TCRdb recomputed calls from the 5' RACE reads with MiXCR, one row per CDR3 protein. The table shows about 900,000 distinct CDR3 sequences, with under 80% occurring only once. The sequenced sample was blood. These receptors were collected from a man aged 30 to 39 in good health.

This chain links TRBV7-6 with TRBJ2-1; 8 nucleotides line up with TRBD1. J gave up 3 bases and V 4 bases, and 8 bases lay outside the gene matches. Germline CDR1 reads SGHVS; CDR2 reads FNYEAQ. This CDR3 has 16 residues. The CDR3 region has the DNA TGTGCCAGCAGCTCCGGTGGGGGACAGGTCTACAATGAGCAGTTCTTC. This translates into CASSSGGGQVYNEQFF. Filled out from reference TRBV7-6 and TRBJ2-1, the complete variable domain reads GAGVSQSPRYKVTKRGQDVALRCDPISGHVSLYWYRQALGQGPEFLTYFNYEAQQDKSGLPNDRFSAERPEGSISTLTIQRTEQRDSAMYRCASSSGGGQVYNEQFFGPGTRLTVL.

The CDR3, as DNA: TGCGCCAGCAGCTCTCCCCAAGGCACAGATACGCAGTATTTT. Protein sequence: CASSSPQGTDTQYF. This chain connects TRBV5-1 to TRBJ2-3; no firm D call. Trimming removed 3 bases at V and 1 base at J, with 9 bases between. The CDR3 spans 14 residues. Germline CDR1 is SGHRS and CDR2 is YFSETQ. Filled out from reference TRBV5-1 and TRBJ2-3, the complete variable domain reads KAGVTQTPRYLIKTRGQQVTLSCSPISGHRSVSWYQQTPGQGLQFLFEYFSETQRNKGNFPGRFSGRQFSNSRSEMNVSTLELGDSALYLCASSSPQGTDTQYFGPGTRLTVL.

The V call is TRBV7-9, the J call TRBJ2-4; possibly TRBD1 or TRBD2 for D (6 bases each). Germline V gene data show CDR1 as SEHNR and CDR2 as FQNEAQ (reference sequence). Trimming left V 5 bases short and J 2 bases short, with 16 bases between. CDR3 length: 16 residues. The CDR3 sequence is CASSPGGAAPKNIQYF. The CDR3 DNA reads TGTGCCAGCAGCCCCGGGGGCGCGGCCCCCAAAAACATTCAGTACTTC. Together with reference TRBV7-9 and TRBJ2-4, the CDR3 gives the full variable domain: DTGVSQNPRHKITKRGQNVTFRCDPISEHNRLYWYRQTLGQGPEFLTYFQNEAQLEKSRLLSDRFSAERPKGSFSTLEIQRTEQGDSAMYLCASSPGGAAPKNIQYFGAGTRLSVL.

The chain has TRBV4-3 and TRBJ1-6, with a possible D match to TRBD1 (6 bases). This CDR3 has 17 residues. Germline V gene data show CDR1 as LGHNA and CDR2 as YSLEER. V lost 0 bases, J lost 6 bases, and 15 bases lay in between. CDR3: CASSQDPRGNFNSPLHF. The CDR3 coding sequence is TGCGCCAGCAGCCAAGATCCCAGGGGAAATTTTAATTCACCCCTCCACTTT.

The gene calls are TRBV4-3 and TRBJ1-2, with D tentatively TRBD1 (6 bases). The CDR3 totals 15 residues. Trimming left V 0 bases short and J 4 bases short, with 12 bases between. Per the germline V gene, CDR1 is LGHNA and CDR2 is YSLEER. CDR3 region: CASSQDFGQSYGYTF. CDR3 DNA: TGCGCCAGCAGCCAAGATTTTGGACAGTCCTATGGCTACACCTTC.

The chain employs TRBV9 and TRBJ2-1; 10 positions agree with TRBD2. Germline assignment: CDR1 SGDLS and CDR2 YYNGEE. The CDR3 has 15 residues. The trim removed 0 bases at V and 7 bases at J, leaving 4 bases unmatched. This chain's CDR3 is CASSVGSGGSNEQFF. The CDR3 nucleotides read TGTGCCAGCAGCGTAGGTAGCGGGGGGTCGAATGAGCAGTTCTTC.

The rearrangement uses TRBV4-3 and TRBJ2-5; 10 bases agree with TRBD2. Germline V lookup: CDR1 LGHNA, CDR2 YSLEER. Trimming cost V 1 base and J 4 bases; bases outside gene matches: 9. This CDR3 comprises 17 residues. CDR3 protein: CASSQADGVAGGETQYF. DNA of the CDR3: TGCGCCAGCAGCCAAGCCGACGGGGTAGCGGGGGGAGAGACCCAGTACTTC.

A remark on this clonotype: At one boundary the junction diverges from the germline segment, which might be a read error. The J gene is TRBJ2-1, the V gene TRBV4-3; a weak D match, TRBD1 (5 bases). Looked up from germline, CDR1 is LGHNA and CDR2 is YSLEER. The CDR3 covers 16 residues. The CDR3 loop is CASSQDTTASYNEQFF. CDR3 sequence (DNA): TGCGCCAGCAGTCAAGATACGACAGCATCTTACAATGAGCAGTTCTTC.

The gene calls are TRBV6-5 and TRBJ2-5; D is perhaps TRBD2 (5 bases). Germline V gene sequence: CDR1 MNHEY, CDR2 SVGAGI. This CDR3 spans 12 amino acids. V dropped 5 bases and J dropped 4 bases, with 8 bases sitting between them. This CDR3 reads CASSGGAETQYF. The CDR3 DNA is TGTGCCAGCAGTGGAGGTGCAGAGACCCAGTACTTC.

The chain has TRBV12-3 or TRBV12-4 and TRBJ2-3; 9 bases fit TRBD1. The CDR3 extends over 17 amino acids. Losses at the gene ends were 6 bases for V and 0 bases for J; bases not matched to a gene: 10. The CDR3, as DNA: TGTGCCAGCAGCGTAAACAGGGGGCGGCAGAGCACAGATACGCAGTATTTT. Translating it yields CASSVNRGRQSTDTQYF.

The chain uses TRBV2 and TRBJ1-5; no reliable D call. The germline V and J ends were trimmed by 6 bases and 4 bases, with 13 bases remaining between them. The CDR3 has 14 residues. Germline V lookup: CDR1 SNHLY, CDR2 FYNNEI. The DNA for the CDR3 is TGTGCCAGCAGCGAACACCCCGGGAATCAGCCCCAGCATTTT. It is translated as CASSEHPGNQPQHF.

The chain joins TRBV3-1 to TRBJ2-5; tentatively, D is TRBD2 (6 bases). This CDR3 comprises 13 residues. Germline values: CDR1 LGHDT, CDR2 YNNKEL (reference sequence). Trimming left V 6 bases short and J 5 bases short, with 13 bases between. The CDR3 region is CASRALARETQYF. DNA for the CDR3: TGTGCCAGCAGAGCCCTAGCGCGCGAGACCCAGTACTTC.

The J gene is TRBJ2-4, the V gene TRBV10-3; D not certain. Matching the DNA end better, TRBJ2-7 makes the J call doubtful. Germline V lookup: CDR1 ENHRY, CDR2 SYGVKD. The CDR3 contains 12 residues. The CDR3 sequence: CAIRETEYEQYF. In DNA form, the CDR3 reads TGTGCCATCAGAGAGACCGAATACGAGCAGTACTTC.

The chain carries TRBV6-5 and TRBJ2-6; no definite D call. Trimming shortened V by 8 bases and J by 0 bases, and 5 bases separated the two germline ends. CDR3 length: 13 amino acids. The germline V gene encodes CDR1 MNHEY and CDR2 SVGAGI. The CDR3 here is CASYRSGANVLTF. Written as DNA, the CDR3 is TGTGCCAGCTACCGCTCTGGGGCCAACGTCCTGACTTTC.

The chain couples TRBV18 to TRBJ1-2; TRBD1 agrees at 8 bases. The CDR3 extends over 13 amino acids. Germline V gives CDR1 KGHSH, CDR2 LQKENI. J gave up 8 bases and V 5 bases, and 7 bases lay outside the gene matches. The DNA for the CDR3 is TGTGCCAGCTCAGGACAGGGCCCAGGAGGCTACACCTTC. As protein: CASSGQGPGGYTF.

CDR3 sequence: CASSQFAGAHGANVLTF. CDR3 bases: TGTGCCAGCAGCCAGTTCGCAGGGGCGCACGGGGCCAACGTCCTGACTTTC. The chain employs TRBV3-1 and TRBJ2-6; D possibly corresponds to TRBD1 (6 bases). Between the trimmed V and J ends, which lost 3 bases and 4 bases, there was a span of 16 bases. The germline V gene has CDR1 LGHDT and CDR2 YNNKEL (reference sequence). There are 17 residues in the CDR3. Full variable domain (remainder filled in from reference TRBV3-1 and TRBJ2-6): DTAVSQTPKYLVTQMGNDKSIKCEQNLGHDTMYWYKQDSKKFLKIMFSYNNKELIINETVPNRFSPKSPDKAHLNLHINSLELGDSAVYFCASSQFAGAHGANVLTFGAGSRLTVL.

This rearrangement joins TRBV29-1 to TRBJ2-3, with D tentatively TRBD2 (6 bases). The CDR3 runs 12 residues. Per the germline V gene, CDR1 is SQVTM and CDR2 is ANQGSEA. V was trimmed by 6 bases and J by 4 bases, leaving 11 bases between them. The CDR3 reads CSVRPGADTQYF. DNA of the CDR3: TGCAGCGTGCGTCCGGGGGCAGATACGCAGTATTTT.

To note about this clonotype: At one of its ends the junction is not consistent with the germline gene, which may arise from a read error. The chain is built from TRBV2 and TRBJ1-2, with TRBD1 as a possible D gene (5 bases). Germline lookup yields CDR1 SNHLY and CDR2 FYNNEI. The CDR3 length is 13 residues. The CDR3 loop is CAGRSPGSYGYTF. The DNA of the CDR3 is TGTGCCGGCAGGTCCCCAGGGAGCTATGGCTACACCTTC.

The chain joins TRBV4-3 to TRBJ2-7; D remains ambiguous. V was clipped by 1 base and J by 3 bases, with 13 bases between them. Germline V gene sequence: CDR1 LGHNA, CDR2 YSLEER. This CDR3 contains 15 residues. This CDR3 is CASSQASRPIYEQYF. The CDR3 DNA is TGCGCCAGCAGCCAAGCGAGTCGCCCGATCTACGAGCAGTACTTC.

This clonotype came up once. This chain connects TRBV6-5 to TRBJ2-5; perhaps TRBD1 as D (6 bases). The CDR3 spans 16 residues. The V and J ends lost 6 bases and 5 bases respectively, with 22 bases between them. Germline lookup yields CDR1 MNHEY and CDR2 SVGAGI. The CDR3 region has the DNA TGTGCCAGCAGCCCCCTCCTCAGGGGAGTTGGTGAGACCCAGTACTTC. Its protein product is CASSPLLRGVGETQYF.

Here the CDR3 reads CASSLKGGNTEAFF. The CDR3 DNA is TGTGCCAGCAGTTTGAAAGGGGGGAACACTGAAGCTTTCTTT. V is TRBV12-3 or TRBV12-4 and J is TRBJ1-1, with D perhaps TRBD1 (6 bases). The V gene lost 3 bases and the J gene lost 1 base, with 9 bases spanning the gap. The CDR3 loop spans 14 amino acids.

This chain joins TRBV5-8 and TRBJ2-7; tentatively, D is TRBD2 (5 bases). This CDR3 is built from 16 residues. CDR1 is SGHTS and CDR2 is YDEGEE in the germline V gene. Trimming cost V 6 bases and J 1 base, with 20 bases left between them. The CDR3 loop is CASTRGPGLTSYEQYF. The CDR3 nucleotides are TGTGCCAGCACCCGAGGACCGGGATTAACTTCCTACGAGCAGTACTTC.

This chain connects TRBV4-3 to TRBJ2-1, with 9 bases identical to TRBD2. In germline, CDR1 is LGHNA, CDR2 YSLEER. J was trimmed by 5 bases and V by 2 bases; bases with no gene match: 4. The CDR3 loop spans 15 amino acids. CDR3 protein: CASSQTQRGDNEQFF. DNA for the CDR3: TGCGCCAGCAGCCAAACCCAGCGGGGGGACAATGAGCAGTTCTTC.